This T cell receptor (beta chain) was sequenced in a study of shared clonotypes between healthy human individuals. Study-level findings and limits: Read depth was anticipated to influence clonotype sharing among donors. Around 4.7% of naive CD4 clonotypes were shared across four donors.

Produced via immunoSEQ multiplex PCR; TCRdb's table is partial and in-frame only. The sample carries some 1.4 million clones, 96% recorded once. Recent vaccinations or acute infections were absent in the healthy HIV-negative adult donors. With respect to this clone: Its target is not known.

This receptor was identified in a man younger than 45 in good health. Sample: naive CD4+ T cells sorted from blood. Stated subset: CD45RA+ positively selected.

The CDR3 nucleotides are TGTGCCAGCAGTAACCACCCCCGCACGGGCACAGATACGCAGTATTTT. This sequence encodes CASSNHPRTGTDTQYF. V is TRBV6-6 and J is TRBJ2-3; no clear D. Trimming removed 5 bases from V and 1 base from J, with 16 bases in between. CDR1 is MNHNY and CDR2 is SVGAGI in the germline V gene (reference sequence). This CDR3 comprises 16 residues.